Detailed here is one T cell receptor beta chain. Using immunoSEQ multiplex PCR, the repertoire was profiled, and TCRdb retains in-frame clones only, with some absent. This sample has approximately 300,000 clones, with around 84% found just once. The sample belongs to a study of Ad26.COV2.S vaccination and SARS-CoV-2 variants. The length of the CDR3 is 15 residues. CDR1 SGHTA and CDR2 FQGNSA come from the germline V gene. V lost 1 base, J lost 5 bases, and 14 bases lay in between. Treatment denoted: 15 to 20 received Ad26.COV2.S at low or high dose, single or two shots; roughly five received placebo; per-sample allocation not given. Collection of samples fell on day 63 after the first vaccine or placebo injection.

The sequencing here drew on peripheral blood, taken in a trial of Ad26.COV2.S vaccine versus placebo. V and J are TRBV7-2 and TRBJ1-1; D is uncertain. The clonotype comes from a person aged 18-60 years who received the Ad26.COV2.S COVID-19 vaccine or a placebo. CDR3 in DNA: TGTGCCAGCAGCTTAGAGTGGCGGGGTTGGACTGAAGCTTTCTTT. This encodes CASSLEWRGWTEAFF.